This is a list of T cell receptor beta chains from one sample in a study of early T cells in non-severe SARS-CoV-2 infection. MiXCR, run by TCRdb on the 5' RACE reads, gives a single entry per CDR3 protein. The repertoire consists of approximately 58,000 distinct CDR3 sequences, with 6% to 7% occurring once and the leading ten covering 3.9%. Sequenced material: whole blood. Source of these receptors: an adult who was a healthcare worker with PCR-confirmed SARS-CoV-2 infection or an uninfected control (not recorded which). Both conserved end residues are part of each CDR3. Size values are once, few and many counts, or a class for expanded clones, and some rows have none.

J gene	V gene	clone size	CDR3 protein
TRBJ1-5	TRBV20-1	many	CSARDRGVFSNQPQHF
TRBJ2-5	TRBV11-2	-	CASSLVDNQETQYF
TRBJ1-1	TRBV4-3	few	CASSQVFGGANTEAFF
TRBJ1-2	TRBV5-1	-	CASSGEGNGYTF
TRBJ2-3	TRBV7-2	few	CASSRLSGGAVDTQYF
TRBJ2-1	TRBV5-6	many	CASSPYGGNEQFF
TRBJ2-3	TRBV6-4	few	CASSDARENTDTQYF
TRBJ2-1	TRBV30	many	CAWSRVAGDNEQFF
TRBJ2-5	TRBV5-1	many	CASSLKGGTASYF
TRBJ2-5	TRBV7-2	many	CASSLGHFETQYF
TRBJ2-1	TRBV11-2	few	CASSLEGVTYNEQFF
TRBJ1-5	TRBV2	many	CASQKGQDNQPQHF
TRBJ1-2	TRBV5-6	-	CASSFGQGYYGYTF
TRBJ2-3	TRBV7-9	many	CASSLGAPGGSDTQYF
TRBJ2-5	TRBV29-1	many	CSVDATGPETQYF
TRBJ1-4	TRBV7-2	few	CASSLETGSGEKLFF
TRBJ1-1	TRBV9	few	CASSVGQAGAEAFF
TRBJ2-7	TRBV5-1	-	CASSPTGRRHEQYF
TRBJ2-2	TRBV3-1	few	CASSQESPLEAGELFF
TRBJ1-6	TRBV5-6	many	CASSLGRLGSLHSPLHF
TRBJ2-7	TRBV12-3/TRBV12-4	-	CASSLAQANYEQYF
TRBJ2-3	TRBV6-5	few	CASSSLGGASLSADTQYF
TRBJ1-5	TRBV18	many	CASSRTGGADQPQHF
TRBJ2-6	TRBV28	few	CASSLLQLGDGANVLTF
TRBJ1-6	TRBV12-3/TRBV12-4	many	CASSRDRRSYNSPLHF
TRBJ2-3	TRBV5-8	many	CASSLPGLDADTQYF
TRBJ2-7	TRBV13	few	CASSFRQSPYEQYF
TRBJ2-1	TRBV13	many	CASRLELDRGYNEQFF
TRBJ2-6	TRBV2	few	CASPPGQGNANVLTF
TRBJ1-1	TRBV6-5	medium-sized	CASSYDSVRTEAFF
TRBJ1-5	TRBV6-2/TRBV6-3	many	CASSYSKSGYSNQPQHF
TRBJ1-4	TRBV19	many	CASTPLDRKEEKLFF
TRBJ1-1	TRBV5-6	many	CASSLGDTEAFF
TRBJ2-7	TRBV18	-	CASSPIGGLPPPEQYF
TRBJ1-1	TRBV6-5	many	CASRISGKNTEAFF
TRBJ2-1	TRBV18	many	CASSGDNEQFF
TRBJ1-3	TRBV20-1	many	CSAIGPGGYSGNTIYF
TRBJ1-2	TRBV4-3	-	CASSQEGTGDLYGYTF
TRBJ1-6	TRBV20-1	many	CSAPAEGRNSPLHF
TRBJ2-7	TRBV18	many	CASSSDRVGPYEQYF
TRBJ2-2	TRBV29-1	many	CSGARREAGELFF
TRBJ2-3	TRBV10-3	many	CAISVGQGTTDTQYF
TRBJ1-1	TRBV5-1	many	CASSSQMNTEAFF
TRBJ2-1	TRBV6-6	medium-sized	CASAPGLAGNEQFF
TRBJ1-5	TRBV25-1	many	CASSECPGQGLRQPQHF
TRBJ2-5	TRBV6-5	many	CASSYPGTRIGTQYF
TRBJ2-7	TRBV11-2	-	CASSLSQGSYEQYF
TRBJ1-2	TRBV28	-	CASSLQGYGYTF
TRBJ2-1	TRBV4-1	few	CASSQVAGGAGEQFF
TRBJ2-2	TRBV30	few	CAWTRTGKRAGELFF